A single sample is the source of the 27 T cell receptor beta chains below, sequenced in a study of T cell responses to AZD1222 COVID-19 vaccine. The repertoire was sequenced with immunoSEQ multiplex PCR; TCRdb's copy has only in-frame clones and lacks some. The sample lists under 60,000 clones; roughly 80% were seen once. This sample comprised peripheral blood, obtained on day 0 of AZD1222 vaccination. The receptors were sampled from an adult in good health.

The V and J genes are TRBV5-1 and TRBJ1-1; possible D gene TRBD1, 6 bases. V shed 0 bases and J shed 4 bases, with 13 bases lying between them. The CDR3 covers 15 residues. The germline CDR1 and CDR2 sequences are SGHRS and YFSETQ. The CDR3 region is CASSLVARGITEAFF. Written as DNA, the CDR3 is TGCGCCAGCAGCTTGGTGGCCAGGGGTATCACTGAAGCTTTCTTT.

This clone is a singleton in its sample. The V and J genes are TRBV7-2 and TRBJ2-1; maybe TRBD1 (6 bases). Germline assignment: CDR1 SGHTA and CDR2 FQGNSA. The CDR3 length is 16 residues. V was pared by 1 base and J by 7 bases, with 17 bases between. CDR3: CASSLDAAGVGNEQFF. CDR3 DNA sequence: TGTGCCAGCAGCTTAGACGCGGCAGGGGTTGGGAATGAGCAGTTCTTC.

This chain connects TRBV6-5 to TRBJ1-5; 8 bases fit TRBD1. The J segment lost 6 bases and the V segment lost 6 bases, leaving 10 bases of the junction unmatched. CDR1 and CDR2 from the germline V gene are MNHEY and SVGAGI. The CDR3 length is 15 residues. The CDR3 reads CASRPQGAAFQPQHF. The CDR3 DNA reads TGTGCCAGCAGACCGCAGGGGGCAGCGTTTCAGCCCCAGCATTTT.

The chain links TRBV5-1 to TRBJ2-7, with D tentatively TRBD1 (5 bases). The CDR3 is 15 amino acids. V lost 0 bases and J 3 bases, leaving 13 bases between the germline ends. Germline V lookup: CDR1 SGHRS, CDR2 YFSETQ. The CDR3 spells CASSLEWGNNYEQYF. For the CDR3, the DNA is TGCGCCAGCAGCTTGGAGTGGGGCAATAACTACGAGCAGTACTTC.

The chain links TRBV7-6 to TRBJ1-6, with D uncertain. CDR1 is SGHVS and CDR2 is FNYEAQ in the germline V gene. The CDR3 covers 17 residues. The V end lost 5 bases, the J end lost 8 bases, and 22 bases lay between the germline ends. CDR3: CASSLEPPGGGDSPLHF. CDR3 coding DNA: TGTGCCAGCAGCCTCGAACCTCCGGGCGGTGGCGATTCACCCCTCCACTTT.

J is TRBJ1-2 and V is TRBV28; no clear D. Germline assignment: CDR1 MDHEN and CDR2 SYDVKM. The CDR3 has 11 amino acids. V was shortened by 7 bases and J by 10 bases, with 13 bases between the two germline ends. For the CDR3, the DNA is TGTGCCAGCACGAACAGACTAAACTACACCTTC. This sequence encodes CASTNRLNYTF.

V gene TRBV30 combines with J gene TRBJ1-5, with TRBD1 matching 9 bases. The CDR3 contains 14 residues. Germline V gives CDR1 GTSNPN, CDR2 SVGIG (reference sequence). After removal of 5 bases from V and 2 bases from J, the junction contained 4 bases not matched to a gene. The CDR3 region has the DNA TGTGCCTGGGAACAGGGGGCGGGCAATCAGCCCCAGCATTTT. Translated: CAWEQGAGNQPQHF.

The rearrangement links TRBV5-5 to TRBJ1-3; TRBD1 agrees at 8 bases. The CDR3 runs to 17 residues. V lost 0 bases, J lost 8 bases, and 13 bases stayed unmatched. Germline loops: CDR1 SGHKS, CDR2 YYEKEE (reference sequence). The CDR3 DNA reads TGTGCCAGCAGCTTGGATTTCGGGGACAGGACCTTCGACACCATATATTTT. Translation: CASSLDFGDRTFDTIYF.

The chain is built from TRBV4-3 and TRBJ1-1; TRBD1 might be the D (5 bases). The CDR3 runs 13 residues. CDR1 LGHNA and CDR2 YSLEER come from the germline V gene. The V end was cut by 0 bases, the J end by 4 bases, with 6 bases between. Here the CDR3 DNA reads TGCGCCAGCAGCCAAGATCAGGGCACTGAAGCTTTCTTT. Translated, it gives CASSQDQGTEAFF.

The chain is built from TRBV25-1 and TRBJ2-3, with a weak D call TRBD2 (7 bases). Germline loops: CDR1 MGHDK, CDR2 SYGVNS. The ends were cut back, 3 bases at V and 4 bases at J, with 20 bases in the middle. The CDR3 has 17 residues. The CDR3 sequence is CASSDSARGALADTQYF. In nucleotides, the CDR3 is TGTGCCAGCAGTGATTCCGCCCGGGGGGCCCTTGCAGATACGCAGTATTTT.

The rearrangement links TRBV7-2 to TRBJ2-7; D may correspond to TRBD1 or TRBD2 (6 bases each). The CDR3 consists of 13 residues. V was clipped by 1 base and J by 5 bases, with 9 bases between them. Per germline, CDR1 SGHTA and CDR2 FQGNSA. CDR3 residues: CASSLEGGNEQYF. The CDR3 DNA follows: TGTGCCAGCAGCTTAGAAGGGGGGAACGAGCAGTACTTC.

This clone was recorded a few times. The chain is built from TRBV19 and TRBJ1-5, with D unclear. V gave up 5 bases and J gave up 3 bases, with 5 bases separating them. The CDR3 covers 12 residues. Germline V gene sequence: CDR1 LNHDA, CDR2 SQIVND (reference sequence). The CDR3, as DNA: TGTGCCAGTAGTTTCATCAATCAGCCCCAGCATTTT. Amino acids: CASSFINQPQHF. Variable domain in full (rest from reference TRBV19 and TRBJ1-5): DGGITQSPKYLFRKEGQNVTLSCEQNLNHDAMYWYRQDPGQGLRLIYYSQIVNDFQKGDIAEGYSVSREKKESFPLTVTSAQKNPTAFYLCASSFINQPQHFGDGTRLSIL.

V is TRBV7-6 and J is TRBJ2-6; D remains ambiguous. CDR3 size: 14 residues. Germline assignment: CDR1 SGHVS and CDR2 FNYEAQ. Deletions cut 11 bases from V and 2 bases from J, with 13 bases between. CDR3 residues: CAGSRRTGANVLTF. In DNA, the CDR3 is TGTGCCGGGTCTCGACGGACTGGGGCCAACGTCCTGACTTTC.

CDR3 nucleotides: TGTGCCAGCAGTTACTCCTGGGGGGGAACCTACAATGAGCAGTTCTTC. The encoded protein is CASSYSWGGTYNEQFF. V gene TRBV6-2 or TRBV6-3 combines with J gene TRBJ2-1; TRBD2 matches 7 bases. CDR1 MNHEY and CDR2 SVGEGT come from the germline V gene. V lost 0 bases, J lost 2 bases, and 4 bases stayed unmatched. This CDR3 has 16 amino acids.

The chain joins TRBV29-1 to TRBJ2-2; D unresolved. Germline V gene sequence: CDR1 SQVTM, CDR2 ANQGSEA. The CDR3 length is 12 residues. V dropped 4 bases and J dropped 3 bases, with 6 bases sitting between them. CDR3 residues: CSVVQDTGELFF. CDR3 in DNA: TGCAGCGTTGTCCAGGACACCGGGGAGCTGTTTTTT.

The chain is built from TRBV7-9 and TRBJ2-1; TRBD1 might be the D (6 bases). The length of the CDR3 is 16 residues. Germline V gene data show CDR1 as SEHNR and CDR2 as FQNEAQ (reference sequence). The V gene lost 5 bases and the J gene lost 0 bases, with 14 bases spanning the gap. The CDR3 region is CASSPRQEYSYNEQFF. The CDR3 DNA reads as TGTGCCAGCAGCCCTCGACAGGAGTACTCCTACAATGAGCAGTTCTTC.

The chain links TRBV3-1 (or the pseudogene TRBV3-2) to TRBJ2-7, with 8 positions matching TRBD1. V gave up 4 bases and J gave up 5 bases; unmatched junction bases: 10. Germline V CDR1 and CDR2: LGHDT, YNNKEL (reference sequence). This CDR3 is built from 15 residues. As DNA, the CDR3 is TGTGCCAGCAGCCCCCGGGCAGGGGGCTACCACGAGCAGTACTTC. As protein: CASSPRAGGYHEQYF.

Only a few counts were recorded for this clone. V and J are TRBV7-2 and TRBJ1-1; unclear D gene. CDR1 SGHTA and CDR2 FQGNSA come from the germline V gene. The CDR3 has 13 amino acids. The V end was cut by 1 base, the J end by 0 bases, with 3 bases between. CDR3 sequence: CASSLVLNTEAFF. CDR3 in DNA: TGTGCCAGCAGCTTAGTGTTGAACACTGAAGCTTTCTTT.

The chain joins TRBV28 to TRBJ1-5; D remains unclear. Per germline, CDR1 MDHEN and CDR2 SYDVKM. Deletions cut 8 bases from V and 2 bases from J, with 10 bases between. The CDR3 totals 13 residues. The CDR3 loop reads CASVVQGNQPQHF. The CDR3 nucleotides are TGTGCCAGCGTCGTTCAGGGCAATCAGCCCCAGCATTTT.

The sample holds a few counts of this clone. This rearrangement joins TRBV29-1 to TRBJ1-2, with D perhaps TRBD1 (5 bases). Germline V gene data show CDR1 as SQVTM and CDR2 as ANQGSEA. Trimming cost V 7 bases and J 3 bases, with 9 bases left between them. The CDR3 sequence is 11 residues long. The CDR3 here is CSGGGDYGYTF. CDR3 in DNA: TGCAGCGGCGGGGGGGACTATGGCTACACCTTC. Using reference TRBV29-1 and TRBJ1-2 for the parts outside the CDR3, the full variable domain is SAVISQKPSRDICQRGTSLTIQCQVDSQVTMMFWYRQQPGQSLTLIATANQGSEATYESGFVIDKFPISRPNLTFSTLTVSNMSPEDSSIYLCSGGGDYGYTFGSGTRLTVV.

The V and J genes are TRBV6-5 and TRBJ1-5, with 7 bases fitting TRBD1. The V gene end was trimmed by 5 bases and the J gene end by 7 bases; junction bases not matched to a gene: 11. This CDR3 has 15 amino acids. Germline CDR1 MNHEY, CDR2 SVGAGI. Here the CDR3 reads CASSPTGSLKQPQHF. The CDR3 nucleotides read TGTGCCAGCAGTCCGACAGGGTCCCTAAAACAGCCCCAGCATTTT.

The chain recombines TRBV19 with TRBJ1-5; perhaps TRBD1 as D (6 bases). The V end was cut by 9 bases, the J end by 4 bases, with 16 bases between. The CDR3 length is 14 residues. Germline V gene lookup returns CDR1 LNHDA and CDR2 SQIVND (reference sequence). The CDR3 DNA sequence: TGTGCCAGCAAACTTACACAGGGAAATCAGCCCCAGCATTTT. Translation: CASKLTQGNQPQHF.

The chain uses TRBV19 and TRBJ1-2; D is uncertain. Trimming shortened V by 5 bases and J by 4 bases, and 17 bases separated the two germline ends. Germline V gene data show CDR1 as LNHDA and CDR2 as SQIVND (reference sequence). The CDR3 has 15 amino acids. The CDR3 region is CASSLDVETVYGYTF. For the CDR3, the DNA is TGTGCCAGTAGTCTGGATGTGGAGACTGTCTATGGCTACACCTTC.

The genes are TRBV7-6 and TRBJ1-4; D gene uncertain. The ends were cut back, 5 bases at V and 8 bases at J, with 15 bases in the middle. Germline CDR1 SGHVS, CDR2 FNYEAQ. The CDR3 loop spans 14 amino acids. CDR3 DNA sequence: TGTGCCAGCAGCCCCGGAGGTGCGCGGGAAAAACTGTTTTTT. It codes for CASSPGGAREKLFF.

This clone was counted a single time. The V gene is TRBV12-3 or TRBV12-4, the J gene TRBJ1-2, with D unresolved. CDR3 length equals 13 residues. The germline V and J ends were trimmed by 2 bases and 4 bases, with 8 bases remaining between them. As DNA, the CDR3 is TGTGCCAGCAGTTTAACGGGCAGCTATGGCTACACCTTC. Its translation is CASSLTGSYGYTF.

The chain carries TRBV18 and TRBJ1-5; D ambiguous. Germline CDR1 is KGHSH and CDR2 is LQKENI. The CDR3 is made up of 13 amino acids. V lost 6 bases and J lost 3, with 9 bases in between. CDR3 loop: CASSPENNQPQHF. CDR3 sequence (DNA): TGTGCCAGCTCCCCCGAGAACAATCAGCCCCAGCATTTT.

The chain employs TRBV19 and TRBJ1-4; D not certain. Germline V gene lookup returns CDR1 LNHDA and CDR2 SQIVND (reference sequence). The CDR3 is 14 residues long. Deletions cut 3 bases from V and 8 bases from J, with 13 bases between. The CDR3 protein is CASSIWQQTEKLFF. The CDR3 coding sequence is TGTGCCAGTAGTATTTGGCAGCAGACCGAAAAACTGTTTTTT.